Described below is a single T cell receptor (beta chain) sequence and its context. This entry belongs to a study of shared clonotypes between healthy human individuals. The germline gives CDR1 GTSNPN, CDR2 SVGIG (reference sequence). Trimming removed 1 base at V and 4 bases at J, with 7 bases between. The CDR3 covers 13 residues. Only in-frame clones appear in the TCRdb table, and some are missing; sequencing was by immunoSEQ multiplex PCR. The repertoire holds over 400,000 clones, with approximately 78% as singletons. The clonotype comes from a middle-aged woman in good health. Some clones in this sample may be carry-over from other donors' samples. Sequenced input: PBMCs. The V gene is TRBV30, the J gene TRBJ2-2; D is unresolved. In DNA, the CDR3 is TGTGCCTGGAGTGGGTCTAGCACCGGGGAGCTGTTTTTT. Translation: CAWSGSSTGELFF. Variable domain in full (rest from reference TRBV30 and TRBJ2-2): SQTIHQWPATLVQPVGSPLSLECTVEGTSNPNLYWYRQAAGRGLQLLFYSVGIGQISSEVPQNLSASRPQDRQFILSSKKLLLSDSGFYLCAWSGSSTGELFFGEGSRLTVL.